These 10 T cell receptor beta chains were sequenced from one sample in a study of T-cell reconstitution after alpha-beta-depleted transplantation in children (dated by TCRdb to between 2015 and 2016). The receptor library was made with PCR. TCRdb lists the instrument as Illumina HiSeq 2500. Molecular barcoding was employed in the preparation of TCR libraries, with unique molecular identifiers being used to normalize TCRbeta repertoire quantification. In TCRdb, the public reads were trimmed at Q25 with fastp and aligned with MiXCR, with productive beta chains retained. A single entry per CDR3 protein holds the most common genes and DNA from its merged rows. In this sample the table shows 200,000 or so distinct CDR3 sequences, around 5.9% of which occur a single time. The top ten constitute roughly 4.7% of the sample. The label giving this sample's treatment or condition can be read as: allogeneic hematopoietic cell transplantation with graft depleted of TCRalphabeta T cells and CD19 B cells.

The source was PBMCs, collected before TCRalphabeta/CD19-depleted stem cell transplant. These receptors originate from a girl less than two years old with combined immunodeficiency, due to receive a stem cell transplant.

This clonotype has a count of ten or more. The genes are TRBV7-8 and TRBJ2-6, with D unclear. The germline V gene encodes CDR1 SGHVS and CDR2 FQNEAQ. Trimming stripped 1 base from V and 2 bases from J, with 15 bases between. CDR3 length: 18 amino acids. CDR3 DNA: TGTGCCAGCAGCTTAGTCGGAATCACAAGCCCTGGGGCCAACGTCCTGACTTTC. This sequence encodes CASSLVGITSPGANVLTF.

J is TRBJ2-2 and V is TRBV2, with D possibly being TRBD2 (6 bases). This CDR3 spans 19 amino acids. Trimming removed 5 bases at V and 1 base at J, with 23 bases between. Per the germline V gene, CDR1 is SNHLY and CDR2 is FYNNEI. The chain's CDR3 is CASSQRRMNGTLNTGELFF. As DNA, the CDR3 is TGTGCCAGCAGTCAACGACGTATGAACGGGACTTTGAACACCGGGGAGCTGTTTTTT.

This clonotype has just a few counts. This chain links TRBV15 with TRBJ2-1, with 7 bases that match TRBD2. The germline CDR1 and CDR2 sequences are LNHNV and YYDKDF (reference sequence). V lost 4 bases to trimming and J lost 2 bases; unmatched junction nucleotides: 11. This CDR3 has 17 amino acids. The CDR3 region has the DNA TGTGCCACCAGCACGGTCTTAGCGGGCACCGCCTACAATGAGCAGTTCTTC. Residues: CATSTVLAGTAYNEQFF.

The sample holds many counts of this clonotype. V usage is TRBV29-1 and J usage is TRBJ2-7, with TRBD1 identical over 12 bases. Germline values: CDR1 SQVTM, CDR2 ANQGSEA. The CDR3 is 13 amino acids. V gave up 3 bases and J gave up 6 bases; unmatched junction bases: 3. CDR3 residues: CSVEGQGAREQYF. CDR3 nucleotide sequence: TGCAGCGTTGAGGGACAGGGGGCGCGCGAGCAGTACTTC.

This clonotype was detected many times. The rearrangement links TRBV24-1 to TRBJ2-3; D is ambiguous. This CDR3 contains 12 residues. Germline V gene data show CDR1 as KGHDR and CDR2 as SFDVKD. V lost 4 bases, J lost 6 bases, and 7 bases lay in between. The CDR3, as DNA: TGTGCCACCAGTGAATGGGGTGATACGCAGTATTTT. This encodes CATSEWGDTQYF.

This chain links TRBV12-3 or TRBV12-4 with TRBJ2-1, with D possibly being TRBD2 (5 bases). The V end lost 4 bases, the J end lost 5 bases, and 15 bases lay between the germline ends. CDR3 length equals 15 residues. CDR3 sequence: CASSSWGDWDNEQFF. The CDR3 DNA reads as TGTGCCAGCAGTTCTTGGGGAGATTGGGACAATGAGCAGTTCTTC.

At least ten counts were recorded for this clonotype. The V and J genes are TRBV20-1 and TRBJ1-5; D gene uncertain. Looked up from germline, CDR1 is DFQATT and CDR2 is SNEGSKA (reference sequence). This CDR3 has 14 amino acids. V was pared by 1 base and J by 0 bases, with 7 bases between. In DNA, the CDR3 is TGCAGTGCTAGAGGGGTCTATAGCAATCAGCCCCAGCATTTT. Translating it yields CSARGVYSNQPQHF.

This clonotype was counted many times. The rearrangement joins TRBV28 to TRBJ2-5; 7 nucleotides match TRBD1. Germline CDR1 MDHEN, CDR2 SYDVKM. The CDR3 has 13 amino acids. Trimming at V came to 3 bases and at J to 3 bases, leaving 1 base not matched to a gene. Here the CDR3 DNA reads TGTGCCAGCAGTTTCACAGGGGAAGAGACCCAGTACTTC. It yields the protein CASSFTGEETQYF.

This clonotype showed up many times. The V gene is TRBV21-1, the J gene TRBJ2-3. TRBV21-1 is a documented pseudogene. The length of the CDR3 is 13 residues. In nucleotides, the CDR3 is TGTGCCAGCAGCACCCTTCGGGTAGATACGCAGTATTTT. This encodes CASSTLRVDTQYF.

This clonotype was seen ten or more times. The gene calls are TRBV20-1 and TRBJ2-1; 11 bases line up with TRBD2. V trimming: 3 bases; J trimming: 8 bases; junction bases outside the gene matches: 12. This CDR3 has 16 residues. Germline CDR1 reads DFQATT; CDR2 reads SNEGSKA (reference sequence). The CDR3 nucleotides read TGCAGTGCTAGTCGACTAGCGGGACTAGTGAGTCATGAGCAGTTCTTC. It translates to CSASRLAGLVSHEQFF.